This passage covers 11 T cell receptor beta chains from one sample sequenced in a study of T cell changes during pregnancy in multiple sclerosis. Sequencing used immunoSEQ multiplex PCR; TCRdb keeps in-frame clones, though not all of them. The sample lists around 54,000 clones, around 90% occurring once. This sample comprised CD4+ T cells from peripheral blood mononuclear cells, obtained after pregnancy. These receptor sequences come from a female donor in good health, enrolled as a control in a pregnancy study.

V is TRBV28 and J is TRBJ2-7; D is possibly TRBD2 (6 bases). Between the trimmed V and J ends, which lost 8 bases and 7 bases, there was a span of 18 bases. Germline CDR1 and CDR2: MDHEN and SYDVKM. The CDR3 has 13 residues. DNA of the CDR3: TGTGCCAGCTACGGGACTGCCTCTAAAGAGCAGTACTTC. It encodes CASYGTASKEQYF. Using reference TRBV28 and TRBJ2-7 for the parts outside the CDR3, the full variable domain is DVKVTQSSRYLVKRTGEKVFLECVQDMDHENMFWYRQDPGLGLRLIYFSYDVKMKEKGDIPEGYSVSREKKERFSLILESASTNQTSMYLCASYGTASKEQYFGPGTRLTVT.

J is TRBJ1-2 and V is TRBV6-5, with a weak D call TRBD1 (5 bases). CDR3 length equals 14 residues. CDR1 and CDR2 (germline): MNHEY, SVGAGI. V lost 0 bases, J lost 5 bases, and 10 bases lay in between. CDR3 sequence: CASSYSNRQYGYTF. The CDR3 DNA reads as TGTGCCAGCAGTTACTCGAACAGGCAATATGGCTACACCTTC.

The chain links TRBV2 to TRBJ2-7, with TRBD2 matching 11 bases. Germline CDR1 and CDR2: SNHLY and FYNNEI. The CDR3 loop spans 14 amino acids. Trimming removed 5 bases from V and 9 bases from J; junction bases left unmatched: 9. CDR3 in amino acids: CASSPGLAASSQYF. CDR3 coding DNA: TGTGCCAGCAGTCCGGGACTAGCGGCATCGTCGCAGTACTTC.

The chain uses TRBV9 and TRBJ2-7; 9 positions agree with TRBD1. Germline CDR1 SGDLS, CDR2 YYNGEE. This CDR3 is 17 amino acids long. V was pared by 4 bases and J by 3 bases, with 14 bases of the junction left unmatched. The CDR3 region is CASSLGGTGKTDYEQYF. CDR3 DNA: TGTGCCAGCAGCCTAGGAGGGACAGGGAAGACCGACTACGAGCAGTACTTC. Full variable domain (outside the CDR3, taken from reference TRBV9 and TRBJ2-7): DSGVTQTPKHLITATGQRVTLRCSPRSGDLSVYWYQQSLDQGLQFLIQYYNGEERAKGNILERFSAQQFPDLHSELNLSSLELGDSALYFCASSLGGTGKTDYEQYFGPGTRLTVT.

The CDR3 loop is CASNRQGSTEAFF. DNA for the CDR3: TGTGCCAGCAATCGACAGGGTTCCACTGAAGCTTTCTTT. The gene calls are TRBV2 and TRBJ1-1; 7 bases agree with TRBD1. The junction had 6 bases not matched to a gene; V was cut back by 7 bases and J by 4 bases. CDR1 is SNHLY, CDR2 FYNNEI, per germline. CDR3 length: 13 amino acids.

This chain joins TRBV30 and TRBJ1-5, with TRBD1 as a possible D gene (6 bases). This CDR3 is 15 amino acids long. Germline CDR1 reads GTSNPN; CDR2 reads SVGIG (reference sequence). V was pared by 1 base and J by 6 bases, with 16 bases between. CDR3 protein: CAWSATDSSGQPQHF. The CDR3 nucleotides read TGTGCCTGGAGTGCTACGGACAGCTCAGGTCAGCCCCAGCATTTT.

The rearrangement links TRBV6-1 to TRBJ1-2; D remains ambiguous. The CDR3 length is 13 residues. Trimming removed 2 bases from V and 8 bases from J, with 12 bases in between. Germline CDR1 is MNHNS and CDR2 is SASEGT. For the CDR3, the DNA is TGTGCCAGCAGTGAAATGGGAGGGCGAGGCTACACCTTC. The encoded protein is CASSEMGGRGYTF.

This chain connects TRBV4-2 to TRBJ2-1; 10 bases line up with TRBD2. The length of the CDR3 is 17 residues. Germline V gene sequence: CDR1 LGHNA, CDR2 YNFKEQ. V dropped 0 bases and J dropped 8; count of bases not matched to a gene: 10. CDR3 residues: CASSQDLSGGAIDEQFF. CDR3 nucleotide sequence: TGTGCCAGCAGCCAAGATTTGAGCGGGGGGGCTATCGATGAGCAGTTCTTC.

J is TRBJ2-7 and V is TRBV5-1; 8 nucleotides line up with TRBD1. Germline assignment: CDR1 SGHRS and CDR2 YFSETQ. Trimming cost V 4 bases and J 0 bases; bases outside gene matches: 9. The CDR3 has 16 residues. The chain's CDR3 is CASSPGQGRRSYEQYF. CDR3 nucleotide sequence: TGCGCCAGCAGCCCCGGACAGGGAAGGCGCTCCTACGAGCAGTACTTC.

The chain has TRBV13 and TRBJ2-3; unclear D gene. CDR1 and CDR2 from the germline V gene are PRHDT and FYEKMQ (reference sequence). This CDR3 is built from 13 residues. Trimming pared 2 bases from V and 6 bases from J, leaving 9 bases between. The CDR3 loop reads CASSLMGPDTQYF. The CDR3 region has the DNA TGTGCCAGCAGCTTAATGGGCCCCGATACGCAGTATTTT.

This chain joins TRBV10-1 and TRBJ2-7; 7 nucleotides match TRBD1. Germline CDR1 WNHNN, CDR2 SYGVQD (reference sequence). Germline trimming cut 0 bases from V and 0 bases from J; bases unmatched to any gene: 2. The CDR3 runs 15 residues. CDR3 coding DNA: TGCGCCAGCAGTGAGTCGAGGGGGCGCTCCTACGAGCAGTACTTC. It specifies CASSESRGRSYEQYF.